Presented here are 13 T cell receptor beta chains from one specimen sequenced in a study of blood T cell repertoires in COVID-19. Profiling relied on immunoSEQ multiplex PCR, and the TCRdb table lists in-frame clones only, not all of them. The sample holds fewer than 95,000 clones; approximately 86% are singletons and the top ten take roughly 4.8%. Sequencing used peripheral blood. Source of these receptors: a woman older than 75 with acute or convalescent COVID-19.

This clone was seen more than once but under ten times. The V and J genes are TRBV27 and TRBJ1-4; the match to TRBD1 covers 8 bases. The germline V gene encodes CDR1 MNHEY and CDR2 SMNVEV (reference sequence). The V and J ends lost 6 bases and 7 bases, in that order; junction bases with no gene match: 4. The CDR3 length is 13 residues. The chain's CDR3 is CASRKTGAEKLFF. The CDR3 DNA follows: TGTGCCAGCAGAAAGACAGGGGCTGAAAAACTGTTTTTT.

This clone has only one observation. V gene TRBV13 combines with J gene TRBJ2-2; 9 nucleotides agree with TRBD2. Germline V lookup: CDR1 PRHDT, CDR2 FYEKMQ (reference sequence). The trim removed 4 bases at V and 1 base at J, leaving 4 bases unmatched. The CDR3 runs 16 residues. The CDR3, as DNA: TGTGCCAGCAGCTACGGGACTAGCCTGAACACCGGGGAGCTGTTTTTT. Translating it yields CASSYGTSLNTGELFF. Variable domain in full (rest from reference TRBV13 and TRBJ2-2): AAGVIQSPRHLIKEKRETATLKCYPIPRHDTVYWYQQGPGQDPQFLISFYEKMQSDKGSIPDRFSAQQFSDYHSELNMSSLELGDSALYFCASSYGTSLNTGELFFGEGSRLTVL.

The rearrangement joins TRBV19 to TRBJ2-7, with D possibly matching TRBD1 (5 bases). V shed 4 bases and J shed 1 base, with 8 bases lying between them. Germline lookup yields CDR1 LNHDA and CDR2 SQIVND (reference sequence). This CDR3 contains 13 residues. CDR3 nucleotides: TGTGCCAGTAGTACGAGACAGTCCTACGAGCAGTACTTC. Translating it yields CASSTRQSYEQYF. The full variable domain, completed using reference TRBV19 and TRBJ2-7, is DGGITQSPKYLFRKEGQNVTLSCEQNLNHDAMYWYRQDPGQGLRLIYYSQIVNDFQKGDIAEGYSVSREKKESFPLTVTSAQKNPTAFYLCASSTRQSYEQYFGPGTRLTVT.

The V call is TRBV30, the J call TRBJ2-3; 7 bases are shared with TRBD2. CDR1 is GTSNPN and CDR2 is SVGIG in the germline V gene (reference sequence). The CDR3 length is 15 residues. V lost 0 bases, J lost 4 bases, and 7 bases stayed unmatched. The CDR3 coding sequence is TGTGCCTGGAGTGTTAGGGCGGGAGTAGCAGATACGCAGTATTTT. This codes for CAWSVRAGVADTQYF.

The chain links TRBV12-5 to TRBJ1-1; 7 nucleotides align to TRBD1. CDR3 length equals 14 residues. CDR1 LGHNT and CDR2 FRNRAP come from the germline V gene. J lost 4 bases, V lost 5 bases, and 7 bases had no gene match. The CDR3 spells CASGKTGISTEAFF. CDR3 in DNA: TGTGCTAGTGGTAAGACAGGGATAAGCACTGAAGCTTTCTTT.

The rearrangement links TRBV19 to TRBJ2-1, with TRBD2 matching 9 bases. Germline-derived CDR1 and CDR2 are LNHDA and SQIVND (reference sequence). The CDR3 has 15 residues. V trimming: 5 bases; J trimming: 7 bases; junction bases outside the gene matches: 9. CDR3 sequence (DNA): TGTGCCAGTAGTCGACTAGCGGAGGGGTGGAATGAGCAGTTCTTC. Protein: CASSRLAEGWNEQFF.

The chain has TRBV11-2 and TRBJ1-1, with TRBD1 as a possible D gene (6 bases). The CDR3 length is 15 residues. CDR1 and CDR2 (germline): SGHAT, FQNNGV. V was pared by 3 bases and J by 0 bases, with 11 bases between. CDR3 DNA sequence: TGTGCCAGCAGCTTCTCGGACAGCATGAACACTGAAGCTTTCTTT. This encodes CASSFSDSMNTEAFF.

J is TRBJ1-4 and V is TRBV7-8, with TRBD1 identical over 10 bases. J gave up 8 bases and V 5 bases, and 8 bases lay outside the gene matches. Germline-derived CDR1 and CDR2 are SGHVS and FQNEAQ. This CDR3 is 15 amino acids long. CDR3 sequence: CASSATGGRWEKLFF. The CDR3 nucleotides are TGTGCCAGCAGCGCGACAGGGGGCCGGTGGGAAAAACTGTTTTTT.

The chain joins TRBV19 to TRBJ1-5; D is unresolved. CDR3 size: 13 residues. In germline, CDR1 is LNHDA, CDR2 SQIVND (reference sequence). Trimming removed 2 bases at V and 3 bases at J, with 5 bases between. CDR3 DNA sequence: TGTGCCAGTAGTATAACCTACAATCAGCCCCAGCATTTT. This encodes CASSITYNQPQHF.

This chain uses TRBV5-1 with TRBJ2-3, with 14 bases that match TRBD2. The germline gives CDR1 SGHRS, CDR2 YFSETQ. The CDR3 length is 15 residues. The V gene end was trimmed by 6 bases and the J gene end by 3 bases; junction bases not matched to a gene: 3. CDR3: CASTGTSGRTDTQYF. The CDR3 coding sequence is TGCGCCAGCACCGGGACTAGCGGGAGAACAGATACGCAGTATTTT.

This clone occurred a few times. A junction end diverges from the germline sequence, so it may reflect a read error. The chain couples TRBV7-7 to TRBJ2-2, with D possibly matching TRBD2 (7 bases). The CDR3 has 14 residues. Germline-derived CDR1 and CDR2 are SSHAT and FNYEAQ (reference sequence). The CDR3 region has the DNA TGTGCTAGCAGCCGAGGGGGGGGAACCGGGGAGCTGTTTTTT. Translation gives CASSRGGGTGELFF.

V and J are TRBV5-1 and TRBJ1-2, with 8 positions matching TRBD1. There are 15 residues in the CDR3. V shed 0 bases and J 4 bases; nucleotides not matched to a gene: 5. The V gene's germline CDR1 is SGHRS and CDR2 YFSETQ. CDR3 in amino acids: CASSLEQGVVYGYTF. The CDR3 DNA reads as TGCGCCAGCAGCTTGGAACAGGGGGTGGTCTATGGCTACACCTTC. Full variable domain (outside the CDR3, taken from reference TRBV5-1 and TRBJ1-2): KAGVTQTPRYLIKTRGQQVTLSCSPISGHRSVSWYQQTPGQGLQFLFEYFSETQRNKGNFPGRFSGRQFSNSRSEMNVSTLELGDSALYLCASSLEQGVVYGYTFGSGTRLTVV.

The chain employs TRBV25-1 and TRBJ1-2, with D possibly TRBD1 on 5 matching bases. In germline, CDR1 is MGHDK, CDR2 SYGVNS. Trimming shortened V by 5 bases and J by 3 bases, and 10 bases separated the two germline ends. The length of the CDR3 is 13 residues. CDR3 in DNA: TGTGCCAGCAGTCTGGGGGGTGACTATGGCTACACCTTC. Its translation is CASSLGGDYGYTF.